Included here is one T cell receptor (beta chain) sequence, with context. The antigen remains unidentified. Trimming shortened V by 6 bases and J by 3 bases, and 11 bases separated the two germline ends. The CDR3 has 13 residues. Germline V gene sequence: CDR1 SGHTA, CDR2 FQGNSA. The sample comes from a study of T-cell memory formation after mild COVID-19. General study points: Pre-infection memory held some responding clones, suggesting pre-existing cross-reactive T cells responded. Unconfirmed was the SARS-CoV-2 specificity of second-wave clones that peaked on day 37. Clones that shrank (day 15 to 85) were balanced CD4/CD8, whereas later expanders leaned CD4+.

TCR alpha and TCR beta cDNA libraries with sample barcodes and UMIs came from 5'RACE using constant-segment primers. Each CDR3 protein gets one entry after TCRdb re-called the 5' RACE reads with MiXCR. The sample lists fewer than 500,000 distinct CDR3 sequences; roughly 25% were seen once. The receptor was isolated from an adult woman who had mild COVID-19 (a few samples of this study predate the infection). Cell type and time point are not known. Specimen: PBMCs or a T cell subset sorted from them (not recorded which). The chain carries TRBV7-2 and TRBJ1-2, with D perhaps TRBD1 (6 bases). In DNA form, the CDR3 reads TGTGCCAGCAGGATAAGGGGGGACTATGGCTACACCTTC. Protein: CASRIRGDYGYTF.